Following are 7 T cell receptor beta chains from one sample sequenced in a study of cytomegalovirus exposure and HLA in healthy donors. The PCR made use of 60 Vbeta and 13 Jbeta primers. TCRdb keeps only in-frame clones here, not all; method: immunoSEQ multiplex PCR. The sample includes 180,000 or so clones, roughly 80% of them seen just once. Sequenced: PBMCs. The receptor source for this set is a female donor in good health and CMV-seronegative.

This clone was detected only a few times. The chain couples TRBV5-1 to TRBJ2-3; 7 bases agree with TRBD1. The length of the CDR3 is 15 residues. Germline values: CDR1 SGHRS, CDR2 YFSETQ. Germline trimming cut 1 base from V and 3 bases from J; bases unmatched to any gene: 5. The CDR3 bases are TGCGCCAGCAGCTTGTACAGGGGCGGAACAGATACGCAGTATTTT. This encodes CASSLYRGGTDTQYF. The full variable domain, with the rest looked up from reference TRBV5-1 and TRBJ2-3, is KAGVTQTPRYLIKTRGQQVTLSCSPISGHRSVSWYQQTPGQGLQFLFEYFSETQRNKGNFPGRFSGRQFSNSRSEMNVSTLELGDSALYLCASSLYRGGTDTQYFGPGTRLTVL.

CDR3 DNA sequence: TGTGCCAGCAGCAAAGCGCGAGATGACACCGCGAACACCGGGGAGCTGTTTTTT. Amino acids: CASSKARDDTANTGELFF. The rearrangement links TRBV21-1 to TRBJ2-2; the table calls TRBD1, which could not be checked here. TRBV21-1 is a listed pseudogene. The CDR3 contains 18 residues.

This clone was counted a single time. V and J are TRBV4-2 and TRBJ1-2; 8 nucleotides line up with TRBD1. In germline, CDR1 is LGHNA, CDR2 YNFKEQ. This CDR3 is 17 amino acids long. With V trimmed by 1 base and J by 1 base, 8 bases remained unmatched. In DNA form, the CDR3 reads TGTGCCAGCAGCCAAGGGACAGGGATAAGAAATAACTATGGCTACACCTTC. It yields the protein CASSQGTGIRNNYGYTF.

The rearrangement links TRBV5-5 to TRBJ1-2; D is unresolved. Per the germline V gene, CDR1 is SGHKS and CDR2 is YYEKEE (reference sequence). This CDR3 region has 16 residues. Trimming cost V 4 bases and J 5 bases, with 21 bases left between them. The CDR3 region is CASSPEIRPGWYGYTF. CDR3 nucleotide sequence: TGTGCCAGCAGCCCCGAAATCCGACCGGGGTGGTATGGCTACACCTTC.

The rearrangement joins TRBV4-2 to TRBJ2-3; 12 bases match TRBD2. Trimming took 4 bases from V and 0 from J; bases not matched to a gene: 8. Germline-derived CDR1 and CDR2 are LGHNA and YNFKEQ. The CDR3 length is 18 residues. The CDR3: CASSLGLAGSPSTDTQYF. The CDR3 DNA reads TGTGCCAGCAGCCTCGGACTAGCGGGAAGTCCTAGCACAGATACGCAGTATTTT.

The rearrangement uses TRBV6-1 and TRBJ1-5, with D tentatively TRBD1 (5 bases). V was shortened by 3 bases and J by 3 bases, with 12 bases between the two germline ends. Germline CDR1 MNHNS, CDR2 SASEGT. This CDR3 is built from 15 residues. CDR3 nucleotides: TGTGCCAGCAGTGAGGTAGACAGAGACAATCAGCCCCAGCATTTT. Protein: CASSEVDRDNQPQHF.

This rearrangement joins TRBV7-2 to TRBJ2-7; D is perhaps TRBD2 (5 bases). Trimming took off 8 bases at V and 2 bases at J, with 16 bases between the two ends. CDR1 is SGHTA and CDR2 is FQGNSA in the germline V gene. This CDR3 spans 14 amino acids. CDR3 sequence (DNA): TGTGCCAGCTCTACTTCTAGCCCGCCCTACGAGCAGTACTTC. It codes for CASSTSSPPYEQYF.